This TCR beta chain was recovered during a study of cytomegalovirus exposure and HLA in healthy donors. The study, taken as a whole, reports: While the bulk of TCR sequences proved rare, some public TCRs turned up in many donors. In a later analysis, at a false discovery rate of 0.05, roughly 16,000 TCR beta sequences matched HLA alleles. Association of a missense DCLRE1C variant with TCR beta V- and J-gene trimming was reported in a later analysis.

Primers for the PCR totalled 60 Vbeta and 13 Jbeta. Libraries were prepared by immunoSEQ multiplex PCR; TCRdb keeps only in-frame clonotypes and omits some of them. The sample carries about 89,000 clones, around a tenth recorded once. CDR3 length: 15 amino acids. V lost 7 bases and J lost 5, with 17 bases in between. Germline loops: CDR1 MGHDK, CDR2 SYGVNS. Concerning this clone itself: The antigen is undetermined.

What was sequenced was PBMCs. The TCR comes from a middle-aged man in good health and CMV-seropositive. This chain connects TRBV25-1 to TRBJ2-2, with a weak D call TRBD2 (6 bases). CDR3 nucleotides: TGTGCCAGCATAAGCGGGTTAGGCCGAACCGGGGAGCTGTTTTTT. This codes for CASISGLGRTGELFF.